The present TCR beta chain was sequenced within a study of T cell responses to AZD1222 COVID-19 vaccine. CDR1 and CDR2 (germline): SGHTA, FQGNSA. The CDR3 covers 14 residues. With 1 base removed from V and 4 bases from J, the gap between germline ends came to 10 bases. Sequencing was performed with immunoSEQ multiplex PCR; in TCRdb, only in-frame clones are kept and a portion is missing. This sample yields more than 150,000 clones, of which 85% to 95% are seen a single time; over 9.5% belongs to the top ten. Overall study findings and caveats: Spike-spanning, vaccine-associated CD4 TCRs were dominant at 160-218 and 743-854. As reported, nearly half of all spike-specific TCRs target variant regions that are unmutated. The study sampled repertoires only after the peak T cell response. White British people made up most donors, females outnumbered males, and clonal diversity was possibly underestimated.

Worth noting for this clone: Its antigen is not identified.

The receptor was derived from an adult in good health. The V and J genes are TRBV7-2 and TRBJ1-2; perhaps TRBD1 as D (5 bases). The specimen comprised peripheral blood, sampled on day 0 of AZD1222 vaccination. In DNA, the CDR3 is TGTGCCAGCAGCTTAGGACAGTTATTCTATGGCTACACCTTC. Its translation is CASSLGQLFYGYTF.